The rows below give T cell receptor beta chains drawn from one sample of a study of T-cell memory formation after mild COVID-19. TCRdb re-called the 5' RACE reads with MiXCR, one entry per CDR3 protein. The table includes under 300,000 distinct CDR3 sequences, 8.5% to 9.5% detected once. Sequenced sample: PBMCs or a T cell subset sorted from them (not recorded which). These receptors all come from a man younger than 35 who had mild COVID-19 (a few samples of this study predate the infection). Cell type and time point are not known. The CDR3 runs from the conserved cysteine through the conserved F or W. Fields, in order: J gene, V gene, CDR3 length, clone size, D gene, CDR3 DNA, CDR3 protein. A D gene is named only where the DNA matches it firmly. Only some rows state a clone size, as once, few, many or a class for expanded clones.

TRBJ1-2 | TRBV7-9 | 13 | many | - | TGTGCCAGCGGACAAGGACTTGGCTATGGCTACACCTTC | CASGQGLGYGYTF
TRBJ2-4 | TRBV6-6 | 16 | - | - | TGTGCCAGCAGTTACACGGTACAGACCCTGAAAAACATTCAGTACTTC | CASSYTVQTLKNIQYF
TRBJ2-3 | TRBV7-9 | 13 | many | - | TGTGCCAGCAGCCTTACTAGTGGCGGTACGCAGTATTTT | CASSLTSGGTQYF
TRBJ1-1 | TRBV15 | 13 | - | - | TGTGCCACCAGCGCCCGACCCCGGGGTGAAGCTTTCTTT | CATSARPRGEAFF
TRBJ2-1 | TRBV6-4 | 14 | few | - | TGTGCCAGCGCGACAGTCGACCCATACAATGAGCAGTTCTTC | CASATVDPYNEQFF
TRBJ1-1 | TRBV12-3/TRBV12-4 | 13 | - | TRBD1 | TGTGCCAGCTCACTCGGACAGGGGTGGGAAGCTTTCTTT | CASSLGQGWEAFF
TRBJ2-3 | TRBV5-6 | 16 | few | TRBD2 | TGTGCCAGCAGCCCACCCAGCGGGGGGGCCCCAGATACGCAGTATTTT | CASSPPSGGAPDTQYF
TRBJ2-5 | TRBV20-1 | 14 | few | - | TGCAGTGCTAGAGATATCCGAGTTCAAGAGACCCAGTACTTC | CSARDIRVQETQYF
TRBJ1-5 | TRBV20-1 | 17 | few | TRBD1 | TGCAGTGCTAGGTCCATGACAGGGGCGAGTAGCAATCAGCCCCAGCATTTT | CSARSMTGASSNQPQHF
TRBJ2-5 | TRBV9 | 16 | few | - | TGTGCCAGCAGCGCTGGGCTGGCGGGCTCGGTGGAGACCCAGTACTTC | CASSAGLAGSVETQYF
TRBJ2-4 | TRBV3-1 | 13 | few | - | TGTGCCAGCAGCCCCCAGGCCAAAAACATTCAGTACTTC | CASSPQAKNIQYF
TRBJ1-1 | TRBV12-3/TRBV12-4 | 15 | many | - | TGTGCCAGCAGTTTATTACAGGGCGGTCGGACTGAAGCTTTCTTT | CASSLLQGGRTEAFF
TRBJ2-1 | TRBV5-5 | 14 | few | TRBD2 | TGTGCCAGCAGCTTGGATGTGGGCGGGGGGGCCCAGTTCTTC | CASSLDVGGGAQFF
TRBJ2-5 | TRBV7-7 | 13 | - | - | TGTGCCAGCAGCTTGAACCGAGAAGAGACCCAGTACTTC | CASSLNREETQYF
TRBJ2-4 | TRBV4-2 | 18 | few | TRBD2 | TGTGCCAGCAGCCAGGAAGGGAGGGCGTCTCTAGCCAAAAACATTCAGTACTTC | CASSQEGRASLAKNIQYF
TRBJ1-1 | TRBV7-3 | 14 | - | - | TGTGCCAGCAGCCCCCAGGGTAGTATGAACACTGAAGCTTTT | CASSPQGSMNTEAF
TRBJ1-2 | TRBV29-1 | 14 | few | - | TGCAGCGTAGTCCTAAGCGGTTATAACTATGGCTACACCTTC | CSVVLSGYNYGYTF
TRBJ2-1 | TRBV6-5 | 17 | few | TRBD2 | TGTGCCAGCAGCCGCGGGGGGGCTAGCGGGGGGGCCTATGAGCAGTTCTTC | CASSRGGASGGAYEQFF
TRBJ2-1 | TRBV5-1 | 17 | few | TRBD1 | TGCGCCAGCAGCCCTGCGAGACAGGGGGGCTCCTACAATGAGCAGTTCTTC | CASSPARQGGSYNEQFF
TRBJ2-5 | TRBV6-6 | 15 | few | - | TGTGCCAGCAGTTACTCGTCTGGGGAGTTTGAGACCCAGTACTTC | CASSYSSGEFETQYF
TRBJ2-3 | TRBV2 | 13 | few | TRBD1 | TGTGCCGGCTCCGGGACAGGGGAGAATACGCAGTATTTT | CAGSGTGENTQYF
TRBJ1-4 | TRBV29-1 | 14 | few | - | TGCAGCGTACGTAGACAAGCAACTAATGAAAAACTGTTTTTT | CSVRRQATNEKLFF
TRBJ1-5 | TRBV2 | 13 | - | TRBD1 | TGTGCCAGCCTGGGGACAGGGGATCAGCCCCAGCATTTT | CASLGTGDQPQHF
TRBJ1-2 | TRBV19 | 14 | few | - | TGTGCCAGTAGTTATTCCGGGGGTATCGACGGCTACACCTTC | CASSYSGGIDGYTF
TRBJ2-3 | TRBV29-1 | 14 | few | TRBD1 | TGCAGCATCAAGGGGGCTTGGGGCACAGATACGCAGTATTTT | CSIKGAWGTDTQYF
TRBJ2-2 | TRBV5-6 | 17 | many | TRBD2 | TGTGCCAGCAGCTTGCTCCTAGCGGGGGGCAGGACCGGGGAGCTGTTTTTT | CASSLLLAGGRTGELFF